These 17 T cell receptor beta chains were sequenced from one sample in a study of blood T cell repertoires in COVID-19 (TCRdb year 2020). Receptor libraries were prepared by the immunoSEQ multiplex PCR assay. Entries here come from immuneACCESS through TCRdb and include only in-frame sequences with V and J called. Some clones fail to appear in such tables; in the studies checked, an unresolved V gene covers under half of the shortfall, and the cause of the remainder is unknown. This sample gives about 250,000 clones in total; 70% to 85% of them show up just once. Of the sample, around 8.9% falls within the top ten clones. Material for sequencing was peripheral blood. All receptors come from a man older than 75 with acute or convalescent COVID-19.

The V call is TRBV5-1, the J call TRBJ1-2; TRBD1 is a possible D gene (6 bases). Germline assignment: CDR1 SGHRS and CDR2 YFSETQ. This CDR3 contains 16 residues. V was trimmed by 4 bases and J by 4 bases, leaving 20 bases between them. The CDR3 protein is CASSRFGTRGSYGYTF. The CDR3 nucleotides read TGCGCCAGCAGCCGCTTCGGGACAAGGGGTAGCTATGGCTACACCTTC.

The chain combines TRBV4-1 with TRBJ1-3, with D possibly matching TRBD1 (6 bases). Germline V lookup: CDR1 MGHRA, CDR2 YSYEKL. This CDR3 spans 15 amino acids. Trimming left V 5 bases short and J 0 bases short, with 11 bases between. The DNA for the CDR3 is TGCGCCAGCAGCTTCGACAGGAGCTCTGGAAACACCATATATTTT. Translation gives CASSFDRSSGNTIYF.

The sample holds a few counts of this clone. The chain links TRBV6-6 to TRBJ1-2, with 9 bases identical to TRBD1. Trimming took 6 bases from V and 4 from J; bases not matched to a gene: 12. The germline CDR1 and CDR2 sequences are MNHNY and SVGAGI (reference sequence). This CDR3 is built from 16 residues. Written as DNA, the CDR3 is TGTGCCAGCAGGGGATCCTTTGGGGACAGGGCCTATGGCTACACCTTC. Its translation: CASRGSFGDRAYGYTF.

The V call is TRBV12-3 or TRBV12-4, the J call TRBJ2-5; maybe TRBD1 (5 bases). There are 13 residues in the CDR3. Trimming took 3 bases from V and 5 from J, leaving 10 bases between them. CDR3 sequence reads: CASSLVGAETQYF. In DNA form, the CDR3 reads TGTGCCAGCAGTTTGGTAGGGGCGGAGACCCAGTACTTC.

In this sample, this clone turned up a few times. The V and J genes are TRBV19 and TRBJ2-7, with 7 bases identical to TRBD2. Germline CDR1 reads LNHDA; CDR2 reads SQIVND (reference sequence). The V segment lost 4 bases and the J segment 0 bases; nucleotides outside the gene matches: 6. The CDR3 is 15 amino acids. The CDR3 loop reads CASSTPSGSSYEQYF. CDR3 coding DNA: TGTGCCAGTAGTACCCCTAGCGGAAGCTCCTACGAGCAGTACTTC.

This chain uses TRBV19 with TRBJ2-1; 8 bases are shared with TRBD2. The CDR3 has 13 residues. In germline, CDR1 is LNHDA, CDR2 SQIVND (reference sequence). After removal of 3 bases from V and 6 bases from J, the junction contained 1 base not matched to a gene. The CDR3 protein is CASSIGTSNEQFF. CDR3 sequence (DNA): TGTGCCAGTAGTATTGGGACTAGCAATGAGCAGTTCTTC.

The V and J genes are TRBV4-2 and TRBJ2-3; 8 nucleotides agree with TRBD2. Germline V gene sequence: CDR1 LGHNA, CDR2 YNFKEQ. This CDR3 has 17 amino acids. The ends lost 0 bases at V and 4 bases at J; junction bases unmatched: 9. The DNA for the CDR3 is TGTGCCAGCAGCCAAGACGGGAGGGGGAGAGGAGCAGATACGCAGTATTTT. Amino acids: CASSQDGRGRGADTQYF.

The chain employs TRBV2 and TRBJ2-5; tentative D call: TRBD2 (6 bases). There are 14 residues in the CDR3. The germline V and J ends were trimmed by 8 bases and 1 base, with 14 bases remaining between them. Germline CDR1 SNHLY, CDR2 FYNNEI. The CDR3: CASSPFGGQETQYF. CDR3 DNA sequence: TGTGCCAGCTCCCCCTTCGGGGGCCAAGAGACCCAGTACTTC.

This chain connects TRBV4-1 to TRBJ1-1; TRBD1 agrees at 8 bases. This CDR3 region has 15 residues. Germline-derived CDR1 and CDR2 are MGHRA and YSYEKL. Trimming took 5 bases from V and 1 from J; bases not matched to a gene: 6. The CDR3, as DNA: TGCGCCAGCAGCTACGGACAGGGACCGAACACTGAAGCTTTCTTT. This gives the protein CASSYGQGPNTEAFF.

The chain carries TRBV3-1 (or the pseudogene TRBV3-2) and TRBJ2-2; D remains ambiguous. Trimming removed 1 base from V and 7 bases from J, with 10 bases in between. Germline values: CDR1 LGHDT, CDR2 YNNKEL (reference sequence). The CDR3 consists of 14 residues. The CDR3 spells CASSQVGVGGELFF. DNA of the CDR3: TGTGCCAGCAGCCAAGTGGGCGTCGGCGGGGAGCTGTTTTTT.

This sequence joins TRBV5-4 and TRBJ2-2; 9 bases are a match to TRBD1. V lost 2 bases and J lost 4; bases outside the gene matches: 9. Germline CDR1 is SGHNT and CDR2 is YYREEE (reference sequence). This CDR3 spans 17 amino acids. The CDR3 bases are TGTGCCAGCAGCTTAGGGACAGGGAGGCGGCGCACCGGGGAGCTGTTTTTT. Translating gives CASSLGTGRRRTGELFF. Looking up the rest from reference TRBV5-4 and TRBJ2-2 gives the full variable domain: ETGVTQSPTHLIKTRGQQVTLRCSSQSGHNTVSWYQQALGQGPQFIFQYYREEENGRGNFPPRFSGLQFPNYSSELNVNALELDDSALYLCASSLGTGRRRTGELFFGEGSRLTVL.

A single count supports this clone. The V call is TRBV6-2 or TRBV6-3, the J call TRBJ2-2; TRBD1 aligns across 7 bases. CDR1 and CDR2 (germline): MNHEY, SVGEGT. V lost 0 bases, J lost 6 bases, and 4 bases stayed unmatched. The CDR3 loop spans 15 amino acids. The CDR3, as DNA: TGTGCCAGCAGTTACTCAGCGACAGGGCCCGGGGAGCTGTTTTTT. It is translated as CASSYSATGPGELFF.

The CDR3 nucleotides read TGTGCCAGTAGTCCACGGACAGGGCATAATTCACCCCTCCACTTT. This sequence encodes CASSPRTGHNSPLHF. The chain links TRBV19 to TRBJ1-6, with 8 bases fitting TRBD1. Germline CDR1 is LNHDA and CDR2 is SQIVND (reference sequence). The CDR3 has 15 amino acids. V dropped 5 bases and J dropped 5; count of bases not matched to a gene: 5.

The CDR3 bases are TGTGCCAGCAGGAGAGGGACAGCTTATGGCTACACCTTC. It encodes CASRRGTAYGYTF. V is TRBV6-5 and J is TRBJ1-2, with 7 nucleotides matching TRBD1. The CDR3 has 13 residues. V trimming: 6 bases; J trimming: 5 bases; junction bases outside the gene matches: 6. Per the germline V gene, CDR1 is MNHEY and CDR2 is SVGAGI.

The chain uses TRBV7-2 and TRBJ2-7, with 11 positions matching TRBD2. Germline values: CDR1 SGHTA, CDR2 FQGNSA. CDR3 length equals 15 residues. Trimming cost V 5 bases and J 5 bases; bases outside gene matches: 8. DNA of the CDR3: TGTGCCAGCAGCCTGACTAGCGGGAAGCGCCACGAGCAGTACTTC. Protein sequence: CASSLTSGKRHEQYF.

The sample holds one count of this clone. The chain is built from TRBV6-5 and TRBJ2-4; TRBD1 agrees at 9 bases. With V trimmed by 4 bases and J by 4 bases, 8 bases remained unmatched. The CDR3 loop spans 16 amino acids. Germline V gene sequence: CDR1 MNHEY, CDR2 SVGAGI. The CDR3 protein is CASSSLGTGQKNIQYF. CDR3 bases: TGTGCCAGCAGTTCCCTCGGGACAGGGCAAAAAAACATTCAGTACTTC.

The sample holds a few counts of this clone. The rearrangement joins TRBV5-1 to TRBJ2-7, with 9 bases matching TRBD1. V trimming: 1 base; J trimming: 1 base; junction bases outside the gene matches: 15. This CDR3 comprises 19 residues. CDR1 SGHRS and CDR2 YFSETQ come from the germline V gene. CDR3 nucleotides: TGCGCCAGCAGCTTGCAAAGGTTCTCCGGGACAGGGTTTTCCTACGAGCAGTACTTC. Encoded protein: CASSLQRFSGTGFSYEQYF.